Below, 3 T cell receptor beta chains from the same sample are listed, as sequenced in a study of blood T cell repertoires in COVID-19. The assay was immunoSEQ multiplex PCR, and TCRdb's table has in-frame clones only and misses some. The table has some 520,000 clones, roughly nine tenths seen once. The sample was peripheral blood. These receptors were obtained from a man aged 18 to 29 with COVID-19, enrolled during active disease.

This chain joins TRBV27 and TRBJ2-3, with 7 bases lining up with TRBD2. Germline V CDR1 and CDR2: MNHEY, SMNVEV (reference sequence). The CDR3 loop spans 15 amino acids. V shed 2 bases and J 4 bases; nucleotides not matched to a gene: 6. The CDR3 region has the DNA TGTGCCAGCAGTTTAACCTCCGGACTAGCAGATACGCAGTATTTT. Translation: CASSLTSGLADTQYF.

Here the CDR3 DNA reads TGTGCCAGTAGTATAATAGCGGACAATGAGCAGTTCTTC. Translating gives CASSIIADNEQFF. J is TRBJ2-1 and V is TRBV19, with D possibly matching TRBD2 (6 bases). Germline V gene sequence: CDR1 LNHDA, CDR2 SQIVND (reference sequence). This CDR3 contains 13 residues. The V gene lost 2 bases and the J gene lost 5 bases, with 7 bases spanning the gap.

CDR3 sequence reads: CASSRRNNRAGEEKLFF. DNA for the CDR3: TGTGCCAGCTCAAGGCGGAACAATCGGGCCGGGGAGGAAAAACTGTTTTTT. The chain has TRBV18 and TRBJ1-4, with D uncertain. The germline V gene has CDR1 KGHSH and CDR2 LQKENI. V gave up 5 bases and J gave up 8 bases, with 24 bases separating them. This CDR3 comprises 17 residues.